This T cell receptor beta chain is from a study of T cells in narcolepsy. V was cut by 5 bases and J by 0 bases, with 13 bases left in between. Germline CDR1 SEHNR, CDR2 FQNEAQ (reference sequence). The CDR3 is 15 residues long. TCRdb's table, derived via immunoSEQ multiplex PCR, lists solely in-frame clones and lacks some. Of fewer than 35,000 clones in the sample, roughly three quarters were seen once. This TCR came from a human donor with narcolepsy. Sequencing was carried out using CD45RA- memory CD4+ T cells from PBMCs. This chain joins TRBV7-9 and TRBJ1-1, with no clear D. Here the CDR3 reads CASSPNRALNTEAFF. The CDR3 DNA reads TGTGCCAGCAGCCCAAACCGGGCCCTGAACACTGAAGCTTTCTTT.